A single sample is the source of the 13 T cell receptor beta chains below, sequenced in a study of T cell responses to AZD1222 COVID-19 vaccine. Produced via immunoSEQ multiplex PCR; TCRdb's table is partial and in-frame only. The sample has 130,000 or so clones, more than 85% seen once. The input for sequencing was peripheral blood, taken 28 days after the second AZD1222 dose. Every receptor here comes from an adult who received the AZD1222 COVID-19 vaccine.

J is TRBJ2-7 and V is TRBV18; TRBD1 aligns across 10 bases. V dropped 4 bases and J dropped 2; count of bases not matched to a gene: 2. Per the germline V gene, CDR1 is KGHSH and CDR2 is LQKENI. CDR3 size: 14 residues. CDR3 nucleotides: TGTGCCAGCTCACGGACAGGGGGGACCTACGAGCAGTACTTC. Protein product: CASSRTGGTYEQYF.

This chain links TRBV7-6 with TRBJ1-5, with D perhaps TRBD1 (6 bases). Per germline, CDR1 SGHVS and CDR2 FNYEAQ. Trimming took 0 bases from V and 2 from J, leaving 8 bases between them. CDR3 length: 15 residues. Written as DNA, the CDR3 is TGTGCCAGCAGCTTAGCACAGGGCCGCAATCAGCCCCAGCATTTT. This gives the protein CASSLAQGRNQPQHF.

The rearrangement links TRBV7-2 to TRBJ2-2; 11 positions match TRBD2. The CDR3 sequence is 18 residues long. The trim removed 6 bases at V and 1 base at J, leaving 10 bases unmatched. Germline CDR1 SGHTA, CDR2 FQGNSA. The CDR3 is CASRAPLGLAVNTGELFF. For the CDR3, the DNA is TGTGCCAGCAGGGCACCCTTGGGACTAGCGGTGAACACCGGGGAGCTGTTTTTT.

The rearrangement links TRBV29-1 to TRBJ2-3, with 9 bases aligning to TRBD2. Unmatched junction bases numbered 10, after V lost 7 bases and J lost 5 bases. The CDR3 spans 14 residues. Germline V gives CDR1 SQVTM, CDR2 ANQGSEA. The CDR3: CSASGAGGIDTQYF. CDR3 nucleotide sequence: TGCAGCGCCTCCGGGGCGGGAGGGATAGATACGCAGTATTTT.

The chain is built from TRBV5-8 and TRBJ1-2; a weak D match, TRBD1 (6 bases). The V gene's germline CDR1 is SGHTS and CDR2 YDEGEE. Trimming took off 4 bases at V and 8 bases at J, with 18 bases between the two ends. The CDR3 has 14 amino acids. The CDR3 spells CASSLLRGAGGYTF. CDR3 coding DNA: TGTGCCAGCAGCCTGCTCAGGGGCGCGGGAGGCTACACCTTC.

This sequence joins TRBV9 and TRBJ1-2; D unclear. The length of the CDR3 is 13 residues. V lost 2 bases and J lost 4, with 9 bases in between. Germline V gene sequence: CDR1 SGDLS, CDR2 YYNGEE. DNA of the CDR3: TGTGCCAGCAGCGTTGGGGTTTTCTATGGCTACACCTTC. Translated, it gives CASSVGVFYGYTF.

J is TRBJ1-2 and V is TRBV28; no reliable D call. The V end lost 4 bases, the J end lost 8 bases, and 14 bases lay between the germline ends. The CDR3 runs to 13 residues. Germline-derived CDR1 and CDR2 are MDHEN and SYDVKM. This chain's CDR3 is CASSSAGRVGYTF. CDR3 in DNA: TGTGCCAGCAGTTCCGCCGGAAGGGTAGGCTACACCTTC.

V usage is TRBV3-1 (or the pseudogene TRBV3-2) and J usage is TRBJ2-3; TRBD2 might be the D (6 bases). The CDR3 is made up of 13 amino acids. Trimming took off 1 base at V and 8 bases at J, with 10 bases between the two ends. From germline, CDR1 is LGHDT and CDR2 YNNKEL (reference sequence). This CDR3 is CASSQGMGGTQYF. The DNA of the CDR3 is TGTGCCAGCAGCCAAGGTATGGGGGGTACGCAGTATTTT.

The gene calls are TRBV4-3 and TRBJ2-1, with D tentatively TRBD1 (6 bases). This CDR3 comprises 13 residues. V lost 1 base and J 10 bases, leaving 11 bases between the germline ends. CDR1 is LGHNA and CDR2 is YSLEER in the germline V gene. CDR3 loop: CASSQGWGREQFF. The CDR3 nucleotides are TGCGCCAGCAGCCAAGGTTGGGGGCGGGAGCAGTTCTTC.

The chain employs TRBV28 and TRBJ1-1; tentative D call: TRBD1 (6 bases). The CDR3 spans 21 residues. The germline V gene encodes CDR1 MDHEN and CDR2 SYDVKM. V was cut by 6 bases and J by 7 bases, with 39 bases left in between. CDR3 DNA sequence: TGTGCCAGCAGCCCCGGCGGCGACAGGTTTTCCGGACCCTTGTTGTTTAGTGAAGCTTTCTTT. This sequence encodes CASSPGGDRFSGPLLFSEAFF.

The rearrangement joins TRBV6-5 to TRBJ2-3, with D possibly called TRBD1 or TRBD2 (5 bases each). The CDR3 spans 15 residues. Trimming stripped 2 bases from V and 4 bases from J, with 13 bases between. In germline, CDR1 is MNHEY, CDR2 SVGAGI. The CDR3 region is CASSYGGRIADTQYF. The CDR3 nucleotides read TGTGCCAGCAGTTACGGGGGTCGGATTGCAGATACGCAGTATTTT.

The V gene is TRBV19, the J gene TRBJ1-3; D is unclear. The germline V and J ends were trimmed by 6 bases and 4 bases, with 16 bases remaining between them. There are 15 residues in the CDR3. Germline lookup yields CDR1 LNHDA and CDR2 SQIVND (reference sequence). CDR3 sequence: CASRTGGGAGNTIYF. The CDR3 nucleotides are TGTGCCAGTAGGACCGGTGGAGGTGCCGGAAACACCATATATTTT.

The chain is built from TRBV28 and TRBJ2-3, with D possibly being TRBD1 or TRBD2 (5 bases each). CDR1 and CDR2 (germline): MDHEN, SYDVKM. V dropped 3 bases and J dropped 1 base, with 11 bases sitting between them. This CDR3 comprises 15 residues. This CDR3 is CASSLAGRGTDTQYF. The CDR3 coding sequence is TGTGCCAGCAGTTTGGCGGGCAGGGGCACAGATACGCAGTATTTT.